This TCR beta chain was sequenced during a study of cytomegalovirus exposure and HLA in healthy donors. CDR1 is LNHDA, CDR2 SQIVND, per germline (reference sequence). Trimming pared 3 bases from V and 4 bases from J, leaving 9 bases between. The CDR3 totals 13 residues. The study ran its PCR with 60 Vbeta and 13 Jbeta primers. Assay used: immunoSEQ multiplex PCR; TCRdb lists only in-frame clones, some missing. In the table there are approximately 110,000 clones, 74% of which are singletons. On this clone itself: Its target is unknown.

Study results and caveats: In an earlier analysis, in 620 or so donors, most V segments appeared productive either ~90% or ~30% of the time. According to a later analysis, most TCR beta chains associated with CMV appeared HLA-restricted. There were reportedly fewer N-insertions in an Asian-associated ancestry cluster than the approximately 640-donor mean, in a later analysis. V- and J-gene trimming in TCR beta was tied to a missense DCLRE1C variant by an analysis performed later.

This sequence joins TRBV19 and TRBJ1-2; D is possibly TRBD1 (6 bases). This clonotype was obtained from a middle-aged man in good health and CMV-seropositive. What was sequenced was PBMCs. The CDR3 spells CASSILQGYGYTF. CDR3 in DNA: TGTGCCAGTAGTATTCTACAGGGCTATGGCTACACCTTC.